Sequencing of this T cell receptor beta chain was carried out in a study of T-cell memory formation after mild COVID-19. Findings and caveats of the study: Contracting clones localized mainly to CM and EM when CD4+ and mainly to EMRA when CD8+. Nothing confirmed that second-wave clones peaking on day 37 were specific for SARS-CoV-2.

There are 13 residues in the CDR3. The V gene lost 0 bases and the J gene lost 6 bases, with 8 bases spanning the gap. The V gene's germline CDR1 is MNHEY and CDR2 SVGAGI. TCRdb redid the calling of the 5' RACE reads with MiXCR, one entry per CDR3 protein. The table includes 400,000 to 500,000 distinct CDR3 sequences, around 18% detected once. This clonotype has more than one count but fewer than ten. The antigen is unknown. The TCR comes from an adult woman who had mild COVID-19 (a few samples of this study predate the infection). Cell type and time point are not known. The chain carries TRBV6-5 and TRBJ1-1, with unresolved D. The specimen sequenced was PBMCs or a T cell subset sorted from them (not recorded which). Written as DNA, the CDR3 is TGTGCCAGCAGTTACTCGAGGGAACCTGAAGCTTTCTTT. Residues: CASSYSREPEAFF.